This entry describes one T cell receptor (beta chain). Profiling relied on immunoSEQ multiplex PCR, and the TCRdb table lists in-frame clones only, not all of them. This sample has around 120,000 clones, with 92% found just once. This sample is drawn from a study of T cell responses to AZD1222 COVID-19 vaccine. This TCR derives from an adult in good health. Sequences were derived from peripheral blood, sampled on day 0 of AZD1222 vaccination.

The CDR3: CASSLRMNTEAFF. CDR3 DNA sequence: TGTGCCAGCAGCTTACGCATGAACACTGAAGCTTTCTTT. The rearrangement links TRBV7-9 to TRBJ1-1; D unresolved. V lost 2 bases and J lost 0, with 4 bases in between. Germline V CDR1 and CDR2: SEHNR, FQNEAQ (reference sequence). The CDR3 spans 13 residues.